The 11 T cell receptor beta chains presented below share a single source sample, sequenced in a study of T cells after yellow fever vaccination. Using its own MiXCR run on the 5' RACE reads, TCRdb lists one record per CDR3 protein. Of 120,000 to 150,000 distinct CDR3 sequences listed, roughly 8% are singletons. The source was CD4+ T cells sorted from PBMCs, collected 5 days after the yellow fever booster vaccination. These receptors were taken from a man aged 25-40 years who received the YFV17D yellow fever vaccine.

This clonotype was recorded many times. The V call is TRBV20-1, the J call TRBJ2-3, with TRBD2 matching 11 bases. From germline, CDR1 is DFQATT and CDR2 SNEGSKA (reference sequence). The trim removed 4 bases at V and 0 bases at J, leaving 3 bases unmatched. CDR3 size: 15 residues. The CDR3 nucleotides read TGCAGTGCTACGGGACTAGCGGCTAGCACAGATACGCAGTATTTT. This translates into CSATGLAASTDTQYF.

The V and J genes are TRBV20-1 and TRBJ2-2; the match to TRBD2 covers 9 bases. Germline V gene sequence: CDR1 DFQATT, CDR2 SNEGSKA (reference sequence). The CDR3 has 14 residues. V shed 6 bases and J 4 bases; nucleotides not matched to a gene: 6. CDR3 residues: CSASRSGSTGELFF. The DNA for the CDR3 is TGCAGTGCCTCGCGTAGCGGGAGCACCGGGGAGCTGTTTTTT.

The sample holds many counts of this clonotype. This chain joins TRBV12-3 or TRBV12-4 and TRBJ2-1; 8 bases are shared with TRBD2. With 6 bases clipped from V and 15 bases from J, the junction kept 25 bases outside the gene matches. The CDR3 covers 17 residues. CDR3 DNA: TGTGCCAGCAGAACTGCCCCCAGCATATCTCGGGAGGGCGCCGGGTTCTTC. Its translation is CASRTAPSISREGAGFF.

This clonotype was detected only a few times. The V call is TRBV20-1, the J call TRBJ2-1, with 8 bases fitting TRBD2. This CDR3 is 13 amino acids long. J lost 8 bases, V lost 4 bases, and 7 bases had no gene match. Germline CDR1 DFQATT, CDR2 SNEGSKA (reference sequence). The CDR3 reads CSAMVGAGDEQFF. CDR3 DNA: TGCAGTGCTATGGTCGGAGCGGGAGATGAGCAGTTCTTC.

This clonotype was seen many times. The J gene is TRBJ2-3, the V gene TRBV19; D gene uncertain. The CDR3 has 14 residues. V shed 5 bases and J shed 4 bases, with 13 bases lying between them. Germline V lookup: CDR1 LNHDA, CDR2 SQIVND (reference sequence). CDR3 loop: CASSPPRDPDTQYF. CDR3 nucleotides: TGTGCCAGTAGTCCCCCTCGAGATCCAGATACGCAGTATTTT.

At least ten counts were recorded for this clonotype. The chain couples TRBV19 to TRBJ1-2; weak D call: TRBD1 (6 bases). This CDR3 comprises 13 residues. CDR1 is LNHDA and CDR2 is SQIVND in the germline V gene (reference sequence). Between the trimmed V and J ends, which lost 4 bases and 5 bases, there was a span of 11 bases. CDR3 sequence (DNA): TGTGCCAGTAGTAAGGACAGAACGTATGGCTACACCTTC. Translated, it gives CASSKDRTYGYTF.

This clonotype was observed many times. The chain uses TRBV24-1 and TRBJ2-3, with 7 bases aligning to TRBD2. Germline lookup yields CDR1 KGHDR and CDR2 SFDVKD. CDR3 length: 17 amino acids. The trim removed 0 bases at V and 1 base at J, leaving 6 bases unmatched. The CDR3 DNA follows: TGTGCCACCAGTGATTTGATGGGCGGGAGAGGCACAGATACGCAGTATTTT. Amino acid sequence: CATSDLMGGRGTDTQYF.

This clonotype has a count of ten or more. This chain uses TRBV2 with TRBJ2-1; D unclear. Germline CDR1 SNHLY, CDR2 FYNNEI. Deletions cut 7 bases from V and 0 bases from J, with 7 bases between. The CDR3 totals 13 residues. CDR3 coding DNA: TGTGCCAGCAAGCCGGGCTCCTACAATGAGCAGTTCTTC. It encodes CASKPGSYNEQFF.

This clonotype was recorded at least ten times. The chain employs TRBV15 and TRBJ2-1; D may be TRBD1 (5 bases). CDR3 length: 14 residues. Trimming stripped 6 bases from V and 6 bases from J, with 15 bases between. From germline, CDR1 is LNHNV and CDR2 YYDKDF (reference sequence). CDR3 in amino acids: CATRLELGANEQFF. For the CDR3, the DNA is TGTGCCACCAGACTGGAGTTAGGGGCCAATGAGCAGTTCTTC. The full variable domain, its missing parts supplied by reference TRBV15 and TRBJ2-1, is DAMVIQNPRYQVTQFGKPVTLSCSQTLNHNVMYWYQQKSSQAPKLLFHYYDKDFNNEADTPDNFQSRRPNTSFCFLDIRSPGLGDTAMYLCATRLELGANEQFFGPGTRLTVL.

This clonotype was recorded at least ten times. This rearrangement joins TRBV21-1 to TRBJ2-1. TRBV21-1 is described as a pseudogene. The CDR3 spans 17 residues. CDR3 in DNA: TGTGCCAGCAGCAAGGCTCGGGGTAGGCGGACCTACAATGAGCAGTTCTTC. This gives the protein CASSKARGRRTYNEQFF.

In its sample, this clonotype was seen many times. This chain uses TRBV23-1 with TRBJ2-7; TRBD1 agrees at 7 bases. TRBV23-1 is treated as an ORF (open reading frame) with a function not yet certain. The CDR3 is 19 residues long. The junction had 24 bases not matched to a gene; V was cut back by 6 bases and J by 4 bases. The CDR3 DNA follows: TGCGCCAGCAGAGGGGCGTCCGTGGGAGACAGGGAGTTACGGTACGAGCAGTACTTC. This gives the protein CASRGASVGDRELRYEQYF.